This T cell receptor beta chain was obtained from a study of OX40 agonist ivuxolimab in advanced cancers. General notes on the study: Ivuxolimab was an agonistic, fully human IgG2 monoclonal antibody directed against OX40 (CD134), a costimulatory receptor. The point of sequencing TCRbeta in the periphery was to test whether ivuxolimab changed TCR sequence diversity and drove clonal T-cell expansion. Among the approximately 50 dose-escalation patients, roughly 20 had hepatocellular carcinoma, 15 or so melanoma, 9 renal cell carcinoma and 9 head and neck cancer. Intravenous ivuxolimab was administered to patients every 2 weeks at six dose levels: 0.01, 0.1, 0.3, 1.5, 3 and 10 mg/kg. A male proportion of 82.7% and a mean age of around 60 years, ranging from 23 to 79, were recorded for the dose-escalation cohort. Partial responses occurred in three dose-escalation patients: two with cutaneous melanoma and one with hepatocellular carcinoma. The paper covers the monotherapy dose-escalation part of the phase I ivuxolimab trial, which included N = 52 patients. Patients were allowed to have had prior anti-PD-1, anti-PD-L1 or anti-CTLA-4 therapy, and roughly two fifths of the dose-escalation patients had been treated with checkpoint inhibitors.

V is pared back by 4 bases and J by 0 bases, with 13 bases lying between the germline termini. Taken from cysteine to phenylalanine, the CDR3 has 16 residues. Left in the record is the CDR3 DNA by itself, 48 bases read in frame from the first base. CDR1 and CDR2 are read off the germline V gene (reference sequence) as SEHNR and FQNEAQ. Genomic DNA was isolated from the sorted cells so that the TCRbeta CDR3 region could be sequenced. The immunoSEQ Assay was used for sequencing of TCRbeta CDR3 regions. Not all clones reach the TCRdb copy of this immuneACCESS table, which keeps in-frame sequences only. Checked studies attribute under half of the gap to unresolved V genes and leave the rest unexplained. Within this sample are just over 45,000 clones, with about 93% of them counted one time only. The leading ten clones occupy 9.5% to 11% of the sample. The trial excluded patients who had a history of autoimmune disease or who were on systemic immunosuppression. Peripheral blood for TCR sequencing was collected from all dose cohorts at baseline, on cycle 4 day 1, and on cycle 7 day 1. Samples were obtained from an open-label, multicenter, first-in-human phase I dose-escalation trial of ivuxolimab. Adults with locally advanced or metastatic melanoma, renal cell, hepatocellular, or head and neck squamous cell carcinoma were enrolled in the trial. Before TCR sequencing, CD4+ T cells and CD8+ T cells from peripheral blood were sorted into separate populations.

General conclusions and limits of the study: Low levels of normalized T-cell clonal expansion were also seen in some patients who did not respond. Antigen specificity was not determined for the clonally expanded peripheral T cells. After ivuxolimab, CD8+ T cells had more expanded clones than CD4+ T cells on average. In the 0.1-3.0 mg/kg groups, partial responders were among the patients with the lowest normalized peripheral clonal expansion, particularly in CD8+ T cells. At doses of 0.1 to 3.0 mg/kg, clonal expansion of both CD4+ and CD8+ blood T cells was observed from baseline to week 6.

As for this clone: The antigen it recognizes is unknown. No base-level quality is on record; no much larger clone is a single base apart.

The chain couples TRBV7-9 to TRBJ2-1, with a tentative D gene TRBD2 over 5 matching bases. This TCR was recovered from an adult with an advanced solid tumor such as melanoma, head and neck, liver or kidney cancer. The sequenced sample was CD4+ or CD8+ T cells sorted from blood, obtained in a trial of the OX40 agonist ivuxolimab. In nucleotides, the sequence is TGTGCCAGCAGCTGGATAGCGTCGAGCTCCTACAATGAGCAGTTCTTC. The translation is CASSWIASSSYNEQFF.